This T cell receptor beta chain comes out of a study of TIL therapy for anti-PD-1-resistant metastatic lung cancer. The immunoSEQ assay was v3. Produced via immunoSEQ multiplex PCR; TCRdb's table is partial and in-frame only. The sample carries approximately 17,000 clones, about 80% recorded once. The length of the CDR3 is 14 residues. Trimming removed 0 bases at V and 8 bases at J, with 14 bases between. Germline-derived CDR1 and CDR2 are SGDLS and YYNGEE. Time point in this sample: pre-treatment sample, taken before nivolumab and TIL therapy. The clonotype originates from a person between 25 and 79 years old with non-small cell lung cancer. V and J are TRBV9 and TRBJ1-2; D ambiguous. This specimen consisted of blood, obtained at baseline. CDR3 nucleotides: TGTGCCAGCAGCGTAGGGGTGGGTATGGGAGGCTACACCTTC. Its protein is CASSVGVGMGGYTF. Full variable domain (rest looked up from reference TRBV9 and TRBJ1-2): DSGVTQTPKHLITATGQRVTLRCSPRSGDLSVYWYQQSLDQGLQFLIQYYNGEERAKGNILERFSAQQFPDLHSELNLSSLELGDSALYFCASSVGVGMGGYTFGSGTRLTVV.